This T cell receptor beta chain was recorded in a study of T cells in Graves' hyperthyroidism and ophthalmopathy (dated by TCRdb to between 2018 and 2021). For the study in its entirety: Peripheral blood samples were taken at initial diagnosis, before any treatment was given. TCR V-J signatures able to tell the groups apart were searched for in a discovery cohort of around 95 patients, of whom 40 to 45 had Graves' ophthalmopathy and around 56 had stable Graves' hyperthyroidism. An independent validation cohort of fewer than 20 hyperthyroidism patients and 17 patients who later progressed to ophthalmopathy tested prospective prediction of ophthalmopathy. The 75 to 100 discovery patients were randomly split 7:3 into training and test sets. The study also compared thyroid tissue and blood T-cell repertoires from roughly 6 Graves' hyperthyroidism patients. After blood sampling, hyperthyroidism patients were treated with methimazole at a starting dose of 30 mg daily, and ophthalmopathy patients were treated with high-dose intravenous methylprednisolone. The paper reports TCR Vbeta CDR3 sequencing of some 140 peripheral blood samples: approximately 43 ophthalmopathy, roughly 74 hyperthyroidism and approximately 17 progressor patients. The research as a whole found: In validation, the model predicted progression to ophthalmopathy with around 71% sensitivity and over 72% specificity, a median of approximately 6.5 months before onset. A model built on a 13 V-J signature distinguished ophthalmopathy from stable hyperthyroidism, reaching 87.88% sensitivity and 81.08% specificity in cross-validation and 80%/75% in testing. No statistical method was used to fix the sample size in advance, and group allocation was not hidden from the investigators. Most expanded thyroid clonotypes (frequency above 0.001) were also found in blood, which suggests that blood repertoires may mirror thyroid immune responses.

Ophthalmopathy patients had moderately to severely active disease, with a Clinical Activity Score of 3 or more, a NOSPECS grade of 4 or more, and a disease duration of less than 3 months. The study excluded patients with uncontrolled infections, other autoimmune diseases, pregnancy or lactation. Diagnoses were based on clinical symptoms, serum thyroxine and TRAb, thyroid ultrasound and orbital computed tomography. Ficoll-Paque density gradient centrifugation was used to isolate PBMCs from about 9.4 ml of fresh peripheral blood. Total RNA was extracted using Trizol reagent, and RNA quality was assessed on an Agilent 2100 Bioanalyzer. The TCR beta CDR3 regions were amplified from RNA transcripts. A first-round RT-PCR of the TCR CDR3 used the HTBI primer set with the Qiagen OneStep RT-PCR kit. The libraries were constructed in a second round of multiplex PCR and then size-selected and purified. The libraries were sequenced on an Illumina HiSeq2000 using paired-end 100 bp reads. As for how the authors treated the data: SOAPnuke was used to process the raw data, with reads discarded if the reads contained adapters or uncalled bases, had a mean Phred below 15, or lacked an exact constant-primer or identifier match. High-quality paired reads were merged using COPE v1.2.5, and each unique nucleotide sequence was defined as a clonotype. MiTCR v1.1 was used to align the clonotypes against IMGT TRBV, TRBD and TRBJ reference segments. The analysis was restricted to V-J combinations with a frequency above 0.0001, which together covered around 99% of the repertoires. A TCS score was defined as the ratio between F50 (clonal expansion) and ExV (chaos), using BLOSUM62-based TCRdist between CDR3 peptides within each V-J. Welch's t-statistics and random forest reduced 500 to 550 V-J features to about 12, which were used in a naive Bayes classifier (R e1071). TCRdb's own reprocessing of the public reads used fastp at Q25 and MiXCR and kept productive beta chains. For every CDR3 protein sequence, its rows merge into one entry that carries the most common genes and DNA. Clone size and V and J calls follow TCRdb, not the original study. The sample table records under 350,000 distinct CDR3 sequences; 15% to 20% of these occur just once. Of the sample, 55% to 60% is held by the ten largest clones.

CDR3 length: 15 amino acids, cysteine to phenylalanine. Only the CDR3 DNA is retained, 45 bases long and in frame from the first base. The junction shows trimming of 5 bases on V and 7 bases on J, plus 17 bases between the germline ends. The germline V gene supplies CDR1 SGHTA and CDR2 FQGNSA. This clonotype was seen at least ten times. Its antigen remains unidentified. Qualities for individual bases were not recorded, and no much larger clone is one base off. This clonotype originated in a woman aged 60-70 years with Graves' ophthalmopathy. Sequenced input: blood. Rearrangement joined TRBV7-2 to TRBJ2-2; the D gene is perhaps TRBD2, from 6 matching bases. The encoded CDR3 is CASSLWIRRGGELFF. The DNA sequence is given as TGTGCCAGCAGCCTATGGATACGGCGGGGCGGGGAGCTGTTTTTT. Reference TRBV7-2 and TRBJ2-2 proteins supply the regions before and after the CDR3; the full variable domain is: GAGVSQSPSNKVTEKGKDVELRCDPISGHTALYWYRQSLGQGLEFLIYFQGNSAPDKSGLPSDRFSAERTGGSVSTLTIQRTQQEDSAVYLCASSLWIRRGGELFFGEGSRLTVL.